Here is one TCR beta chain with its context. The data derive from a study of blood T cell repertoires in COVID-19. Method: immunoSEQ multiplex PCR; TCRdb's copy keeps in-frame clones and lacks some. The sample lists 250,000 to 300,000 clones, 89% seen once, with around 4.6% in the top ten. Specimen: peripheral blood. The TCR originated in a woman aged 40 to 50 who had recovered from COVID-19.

The DNA for the CDR3 is TGTGCCAGCAGCTTAGTCAGCGGGGGGGTACAAGAGACCCAGTACTTC. Translated, it gives CASSLVSGGVQETQYF. The V and J genes are TRBV13 and TRBJ2-5, with TRBD2 matching 10 bases. V was clipped by 1 base and J by 2 bases; unmatched bases: 4. Germline V gene sequence: CDR1 PRHDT, CDR2 FYEKMQ (reference sequence). The CDR3 totals 16 residues.